This T cell receptor (beta chain) derives from a study of blood T cell repertoires in COVID-19 (dated by TCRdb to the early 2020s). Describing the broader study: Samples from collaborators originated in the United States, Italy and Spain and spanned both the acute and convalescent phases of COVID-19. Where HLA class I and class II types were available, the types were taken from metadata supplied by the sample provider, not from assay-based typing. The samples were drawn from two sources: the first 160 participants of the ongoing ImmuneRACE study, and 1,200 or so subjects contributed by 6 global collaborators. A freely available public database, intended as a resource for researchers studying the immune response to SARS-CoV-2, is where the repertoires were released. The dataset comprised deeply sampled blood TCRbeta repertoires from subjects exposed to, actively infected with, or recovered from COVID-19. A de-identified subject ID, COVID-19 status, age in years and sex were almost always included in the sample metadata. The prospective study material was composed of cDNA or gDNA derived from T cells, B-cell-depleted T cells, or PBMCs.

Note on this clone: Its antigen is not yet known. Base quality data are lacking; no much larger clone is found one base away.

The V end gives up 3 bases and the J end 2 bases, leaving 7 bases in the junction not matched to a gene. From the germline V gene, CDR1 is SGDLS and CDR2 is YYNGEE. The CDR3 runs 16 residues from the cysteine to the phenylalanine. CDR3 DNA only is kept here, 48 bases in frame from base 1. General conclusions and limits of the study: Clinical and demographic metadata were provided uncurated, with the amount varying by source and participant.

TCRbeta CDR3 regions were amplified from genomic DNA by means of the immunoSEQ Assay, a bias-controlled multiplex PCR. Turning to the authors' computational methods: The number of nucleated cells in each sample was estimated from the amplification of reference gene primers within the assay. To quantify the absolute abundance of each unique TCRbeta CDR3 rearrangement, sequence reads were collapsed and filtered. Productive Simpson clonality was computed per sample as the square root of Simpson's diversity index over productive rearrangements. TCRdb provides this immuneACCESS table in a form limited to in-frame rearrangements. Some clones are lacking; in checked studies, under half of them reflect an unresolved V gene, and why the rest are absent is not known. The DNA gave D and trimming, while V, J and clone size come from that table. The sample has 300,000 to 350,000 clones on record, approximately 90% of them singletons. The ten largest clones add up to around 3.5% of the sample.

A second Seattle source provided samples from volunteer blood donors who had recovered from COVID-19. Collaborating institutions collected whole blood in K2EDTA tubes following their own protocols. Collaborator samples were shipped for TCRbeta analysis as frozen whole blood, isolated PBMCs, or DNA extracted from either sample type. Sequencing used peripheral blood. The chain is encoded by TRBV9 joined to TRBJ1-3, with 8 bases aligning to TRBD1. This TCR was sampled from a woman under 30 who had recovered from COVID-19. The CDR3 sequence is CASSASRGLAGNTIYF. The DNA sequence is given as TGTGCCAGCAGCGCATCCAGGGGGCTGGCTGGAAACACCATATATTTT.